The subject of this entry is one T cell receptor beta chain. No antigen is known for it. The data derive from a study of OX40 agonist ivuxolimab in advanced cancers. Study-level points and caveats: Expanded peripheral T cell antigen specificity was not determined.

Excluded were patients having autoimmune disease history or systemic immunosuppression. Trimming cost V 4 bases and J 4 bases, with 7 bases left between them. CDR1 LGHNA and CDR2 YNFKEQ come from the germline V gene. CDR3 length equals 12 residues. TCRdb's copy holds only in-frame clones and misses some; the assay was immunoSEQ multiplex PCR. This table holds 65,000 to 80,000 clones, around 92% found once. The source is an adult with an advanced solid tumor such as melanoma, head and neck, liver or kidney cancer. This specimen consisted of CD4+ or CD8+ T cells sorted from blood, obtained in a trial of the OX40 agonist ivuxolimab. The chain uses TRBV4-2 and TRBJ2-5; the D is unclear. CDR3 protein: CASSPNGETQYF. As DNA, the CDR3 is TGTGCCAGCAGCCCCAATGGAGAGACCCAGTACTTC.